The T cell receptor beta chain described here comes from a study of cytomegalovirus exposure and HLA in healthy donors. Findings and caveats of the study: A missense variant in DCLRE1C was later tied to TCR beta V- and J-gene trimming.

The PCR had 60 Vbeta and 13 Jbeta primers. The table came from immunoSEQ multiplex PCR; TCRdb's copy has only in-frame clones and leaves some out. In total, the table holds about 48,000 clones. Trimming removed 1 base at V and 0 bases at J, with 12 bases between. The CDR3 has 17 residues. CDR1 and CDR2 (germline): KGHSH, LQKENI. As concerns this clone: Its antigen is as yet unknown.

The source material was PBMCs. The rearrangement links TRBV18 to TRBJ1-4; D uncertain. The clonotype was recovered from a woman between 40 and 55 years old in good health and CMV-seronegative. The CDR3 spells CASSPQMTGTTNEKLFF. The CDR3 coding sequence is TGTGCCAGCTCACCACAAATGACCGGGACAACTAATGAAAAACTGTTTTTT.